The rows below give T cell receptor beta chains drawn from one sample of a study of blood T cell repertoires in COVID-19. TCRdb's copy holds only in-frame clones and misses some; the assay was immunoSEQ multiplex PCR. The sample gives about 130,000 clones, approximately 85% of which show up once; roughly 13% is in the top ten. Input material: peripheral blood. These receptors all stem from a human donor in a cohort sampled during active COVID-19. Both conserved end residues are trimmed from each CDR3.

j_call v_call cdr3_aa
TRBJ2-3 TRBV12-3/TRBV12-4 ASSTGTSATQY
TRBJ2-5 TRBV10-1 ASSAAAKETQY
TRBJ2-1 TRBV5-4 ASSLGAGTGVGNEQF
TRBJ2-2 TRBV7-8 ASSDSNTGELF
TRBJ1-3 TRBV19 ASSVRSSGNTIY
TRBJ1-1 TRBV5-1 ASSLTRGGAEAF
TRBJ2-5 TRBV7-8 ASSLGHTQETQY
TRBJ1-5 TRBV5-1 ASSFGTGGFNQPQH
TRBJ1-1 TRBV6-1 ASSEGPGQGNTEAF
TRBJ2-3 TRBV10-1 ASSEGLAGTDTQY
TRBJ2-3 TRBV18 ASSGVGGPDTQY
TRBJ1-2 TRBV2 ASSDLRSRWDGYT
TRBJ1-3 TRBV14 ASSQAGLYSGNTIY
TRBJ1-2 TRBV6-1 ASSEAQGESNYGYT
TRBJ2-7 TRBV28 ASSGTGIYEQY
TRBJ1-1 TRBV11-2 ASSLNGATEAF
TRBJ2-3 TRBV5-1 ASSPTSGTTGTDTQY
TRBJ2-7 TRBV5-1 ASSRTSSYEQY
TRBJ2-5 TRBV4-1 ASSQDDRGDAAQY
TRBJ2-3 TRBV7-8 ASSPQTSGVPDTQY
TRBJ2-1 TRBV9 ASSVTASGGANEQF
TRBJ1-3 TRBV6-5 ASSYSGQGTGNTIY
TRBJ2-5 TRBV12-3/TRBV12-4 ASSRDRETQY